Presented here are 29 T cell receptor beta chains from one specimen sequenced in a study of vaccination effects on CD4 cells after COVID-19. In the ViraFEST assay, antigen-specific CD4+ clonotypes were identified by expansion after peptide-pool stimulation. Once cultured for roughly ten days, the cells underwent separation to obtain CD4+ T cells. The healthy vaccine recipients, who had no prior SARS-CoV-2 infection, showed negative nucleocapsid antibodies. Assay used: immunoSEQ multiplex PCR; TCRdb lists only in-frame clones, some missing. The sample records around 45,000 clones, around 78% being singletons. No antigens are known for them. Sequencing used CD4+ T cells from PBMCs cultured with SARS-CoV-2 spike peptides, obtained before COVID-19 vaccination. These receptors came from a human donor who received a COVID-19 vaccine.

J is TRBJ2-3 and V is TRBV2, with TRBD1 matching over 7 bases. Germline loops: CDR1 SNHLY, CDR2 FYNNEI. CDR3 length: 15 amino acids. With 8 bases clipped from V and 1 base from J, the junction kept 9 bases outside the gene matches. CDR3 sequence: CASGLQGLGTDTQYF. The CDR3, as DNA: TGTGCCAGCGGGTTACAGGGGCTAGGCACAGATACGCAGTATTTT.

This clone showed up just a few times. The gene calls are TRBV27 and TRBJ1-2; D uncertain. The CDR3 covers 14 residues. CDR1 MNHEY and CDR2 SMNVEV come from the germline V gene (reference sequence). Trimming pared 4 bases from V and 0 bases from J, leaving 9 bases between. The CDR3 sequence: CASSSQRANYGYTF. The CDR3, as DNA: TGTGCCAGCAGTTCACAGCGGGCTAACTATGGCTACACCTTC.

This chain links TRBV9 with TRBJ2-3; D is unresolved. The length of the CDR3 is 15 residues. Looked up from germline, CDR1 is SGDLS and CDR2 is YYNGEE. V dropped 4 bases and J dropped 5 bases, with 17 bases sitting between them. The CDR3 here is CASSSRPSTEDTQYF. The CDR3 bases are TGTGCCAGCAGCTCTCGGCCATCTACCGAAGATACGCAGTATTTT.

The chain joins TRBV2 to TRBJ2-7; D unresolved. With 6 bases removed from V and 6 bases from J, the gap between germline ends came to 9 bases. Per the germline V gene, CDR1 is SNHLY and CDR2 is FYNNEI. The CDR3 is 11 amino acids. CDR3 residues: CASSLVGEQYV. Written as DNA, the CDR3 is TGTGCCAGCAGCCTCGTAGGCGAGCAGTACGTC.

For the CDR3, the DNA is TGTGCCTGGGGGTTCAGAAGGGACACTGAAGCTTTCTTT. The encoded protein is CAWGFRRDTEAFF. The V and J genes are TRBV30 and TRBJ1-1; D is undetermined. Germline-derived CDR1 and CDR2 are GTSNPN and SVGIG (reference sequence). Trimming pared 5 bases from V and 3 bases from J, leaving 13 bases between. The CDR3 is 13 amino acids.

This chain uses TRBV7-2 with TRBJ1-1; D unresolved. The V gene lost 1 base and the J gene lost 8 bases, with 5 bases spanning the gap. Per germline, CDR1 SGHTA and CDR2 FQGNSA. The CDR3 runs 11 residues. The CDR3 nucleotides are TGTGCCAGCAGCTTAGGGCAGGAAGCTTTCTTT. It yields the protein CASSLGQEAFF.

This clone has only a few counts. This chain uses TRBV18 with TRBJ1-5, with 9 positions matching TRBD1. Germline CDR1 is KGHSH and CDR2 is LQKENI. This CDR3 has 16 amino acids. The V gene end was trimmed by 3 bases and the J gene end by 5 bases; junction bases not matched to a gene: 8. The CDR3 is CASSPDRGGQHQPQHF. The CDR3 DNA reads TGTGCCAGCTCACCGGACAGGGGAGGCCAGCATCAGCCCCAGCATTTT.

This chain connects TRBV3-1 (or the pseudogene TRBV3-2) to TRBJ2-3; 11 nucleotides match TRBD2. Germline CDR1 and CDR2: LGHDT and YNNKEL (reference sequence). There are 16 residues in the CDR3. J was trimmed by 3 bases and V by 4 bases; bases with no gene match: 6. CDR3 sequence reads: CASSPLLAGGTDTQYF. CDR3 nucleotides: TGTGCCAGCAGCCCTCTTCTAGCGGGGGGAACAGATACGCAGTATTTT.

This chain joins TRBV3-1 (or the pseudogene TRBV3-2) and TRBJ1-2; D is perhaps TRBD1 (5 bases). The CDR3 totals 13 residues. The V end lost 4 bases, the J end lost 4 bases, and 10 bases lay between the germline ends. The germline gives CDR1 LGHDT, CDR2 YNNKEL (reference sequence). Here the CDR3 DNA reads TGTGCCAGCAGCCGGACACTCGTCTATGGCTACACCTTC. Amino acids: CASSRTLVYGYTF.

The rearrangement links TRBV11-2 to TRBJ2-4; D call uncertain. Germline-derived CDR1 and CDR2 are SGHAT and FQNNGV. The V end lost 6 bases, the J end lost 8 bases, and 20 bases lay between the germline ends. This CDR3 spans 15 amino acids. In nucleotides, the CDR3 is TGTGCCAGCAGTTCATCTGGACGCGGATGGGACATTCAGTACTTC. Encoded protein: CASSSSGRGWDIQYF. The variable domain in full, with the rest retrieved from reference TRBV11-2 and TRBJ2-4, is EAGVAQSPRYKIIEKRQSVAFWCNPISGHATLYWYQQILGQGPKLLIQFQNNGVVDDSQLPKDRFSAERLKGVDSTLKIQPAKLEDSAVYLCASSSSGRGWDIQYFGAGTRLSVL.

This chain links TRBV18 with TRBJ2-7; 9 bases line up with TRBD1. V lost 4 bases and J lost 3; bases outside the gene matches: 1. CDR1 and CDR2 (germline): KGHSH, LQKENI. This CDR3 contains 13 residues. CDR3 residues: CASSQDRGYEQYV. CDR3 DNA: TGTGCCAGCTCACAGGACAGGGGCTACGAGCAGTACGTC.

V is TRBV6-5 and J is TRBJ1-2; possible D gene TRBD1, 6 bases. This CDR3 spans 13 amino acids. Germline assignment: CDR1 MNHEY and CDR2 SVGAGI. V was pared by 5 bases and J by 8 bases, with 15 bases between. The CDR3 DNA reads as TGTGCCAGCAGTCACAGGGAGGGAGCCGGCTACACCTTC. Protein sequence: CASSHREGAGYTF.

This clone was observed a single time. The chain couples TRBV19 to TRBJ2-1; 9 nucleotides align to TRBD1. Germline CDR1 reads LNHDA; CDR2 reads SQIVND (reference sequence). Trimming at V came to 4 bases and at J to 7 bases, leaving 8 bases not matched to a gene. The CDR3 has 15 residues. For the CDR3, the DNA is TGTGCCAGTAGTACCTCCGGACAGGGGATGAATGAGCAGTTCTTC. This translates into CASSTSGQGMNEQFF. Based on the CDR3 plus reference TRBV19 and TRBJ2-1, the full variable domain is DGGITQSPKYLFRKEGQNVTLSCEQNLNHDAMYWYRQDPGQGLRLIYYSQIVNDFQKGDIAEGYSVSREKKESFPLTVTSAQKNPTAFYLCASSTSGQGMNEQFFGPGTRLTVL.

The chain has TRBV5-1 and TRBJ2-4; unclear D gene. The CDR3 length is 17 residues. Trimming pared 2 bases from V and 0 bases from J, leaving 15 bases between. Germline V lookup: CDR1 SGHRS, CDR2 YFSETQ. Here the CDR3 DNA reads TGCGCCAGCAGCTTATCCTCTTTCGGGTTAGCCAAAAACATTCAGTACTTC. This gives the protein CASSLSSFGLAKNIQYF.

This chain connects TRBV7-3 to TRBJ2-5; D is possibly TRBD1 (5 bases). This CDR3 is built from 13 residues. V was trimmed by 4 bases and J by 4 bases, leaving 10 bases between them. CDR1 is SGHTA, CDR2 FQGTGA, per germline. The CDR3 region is CASSSGQGETQYF. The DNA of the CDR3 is TGTGCCAGCAGCTCAGGGCAGGGAGAGACCCAGTACTTC.

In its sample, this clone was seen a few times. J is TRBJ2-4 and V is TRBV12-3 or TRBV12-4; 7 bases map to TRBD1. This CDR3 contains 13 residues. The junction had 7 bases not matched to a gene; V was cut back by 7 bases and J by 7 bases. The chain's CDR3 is CASNLNRGNIQYF. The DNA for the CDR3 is TGTGCCAGCAACTTAAACAGGGGCAACATTCAGTACTTC.

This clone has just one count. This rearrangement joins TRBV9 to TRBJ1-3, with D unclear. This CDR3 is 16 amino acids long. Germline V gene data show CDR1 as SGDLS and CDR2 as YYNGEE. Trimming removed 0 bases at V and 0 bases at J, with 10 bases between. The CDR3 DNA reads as TGTGCCAGCAGCGTAGCTGTAGGAATCTCTGGAAACACCATATATTTT. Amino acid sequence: CASSVAVGISGNTIYF.

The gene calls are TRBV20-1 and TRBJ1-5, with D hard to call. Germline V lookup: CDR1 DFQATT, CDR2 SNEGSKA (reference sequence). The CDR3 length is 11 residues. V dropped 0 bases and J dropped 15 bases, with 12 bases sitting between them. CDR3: CSARDTRERHF. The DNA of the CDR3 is TGCAGTGCTAGAGATACGAGGGAGCGGCATTTT.

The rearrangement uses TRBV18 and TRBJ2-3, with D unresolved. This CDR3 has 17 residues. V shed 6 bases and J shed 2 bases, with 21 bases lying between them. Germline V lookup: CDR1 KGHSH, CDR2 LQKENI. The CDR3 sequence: CASSPTLAPTSTDTQYF. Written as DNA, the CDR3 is TGTGCCAGCTCCCCAACACTTGCTCCAACCTCCACAGATACGCAGTATTTT. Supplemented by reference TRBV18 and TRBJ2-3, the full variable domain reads NAGVMQNPRHLVRRRGQEARLRCSPMKGHSHVYWYRQLPEEGLKFMVYLQKENIIDESGMPKERFSAEFPKEGPSILRIQQVVRGDSAAYFCASSPTLAPTSTDTQYFGPGTRLTVL.

The CDR3 is CASSLYRTGGNGYTF. As DNA, the CDR3 is TGTGCCAGCAGCTTATACCGGACAGGGGGCAATGGCTACACCTTC. The chain couples TRBV11-2 to TRBJ1-2, with TRBD1 matching over 11 bases. V was clipped by 2 bases and J by 6 bases; unmatched bases: 5. The germline gives CDR1 SGHAT, CDR2 FQNNGV. The CDR3 is 15 residues long. Full variable domain (rest looked up from reference TRBV11-2 and TRBJ1-2): EAGVAQSPRYKIIEKRQSVAFWCNPISGHATLYWYQQILGQGPKLLIQFQNNGVVDDSQLPKDRFSAERLKGVDSTLKIQPAKLEDSAVYLCASSLYRTGGNGYTFGSGTRLTVV.

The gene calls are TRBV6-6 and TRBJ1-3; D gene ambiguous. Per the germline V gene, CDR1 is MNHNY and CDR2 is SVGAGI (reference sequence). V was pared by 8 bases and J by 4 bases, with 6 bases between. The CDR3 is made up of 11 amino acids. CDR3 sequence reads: CASGSGNTIYF. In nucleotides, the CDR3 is TGTGCCAGCGGGTCCGGAAACACCATATATTTT.

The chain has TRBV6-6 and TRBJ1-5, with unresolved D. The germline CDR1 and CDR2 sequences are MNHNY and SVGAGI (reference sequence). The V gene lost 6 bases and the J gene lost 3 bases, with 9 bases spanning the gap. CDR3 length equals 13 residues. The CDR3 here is CASSRRPNQPQHF. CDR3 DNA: TGTGCCAGCAGCCGCCGACCCAATCAGCCCCAGCATTTT.

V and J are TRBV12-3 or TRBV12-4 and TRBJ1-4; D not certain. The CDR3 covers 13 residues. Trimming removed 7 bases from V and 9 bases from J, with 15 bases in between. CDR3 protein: CASKARTLKKLFF. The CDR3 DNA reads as TGTGCCAGCAAGGCCAGGACTTTGAAAAAACTGTTTTTT.

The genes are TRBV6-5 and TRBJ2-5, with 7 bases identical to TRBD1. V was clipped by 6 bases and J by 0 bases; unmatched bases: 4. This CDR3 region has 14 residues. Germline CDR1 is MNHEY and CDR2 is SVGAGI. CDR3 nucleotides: TGTGCCAGCAGGGCCGACAGGGACCAAGAGACCCAGTACTTC. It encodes CASRADRDQETQYF.

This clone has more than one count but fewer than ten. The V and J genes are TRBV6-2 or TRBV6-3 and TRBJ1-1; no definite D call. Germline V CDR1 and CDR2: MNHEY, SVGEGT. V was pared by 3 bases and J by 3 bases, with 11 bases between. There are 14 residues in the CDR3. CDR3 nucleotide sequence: TGTGCCAGCAGTTATGGCGGGGTCCACACTGAAGCTTTCTTT. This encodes CASSYGGVHTEAFF.

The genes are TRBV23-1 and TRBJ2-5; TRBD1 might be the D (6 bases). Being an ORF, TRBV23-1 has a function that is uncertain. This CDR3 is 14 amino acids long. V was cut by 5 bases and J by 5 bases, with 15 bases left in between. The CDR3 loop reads CASSVYRDGETQYF. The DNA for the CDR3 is TGCGCCAGCAGTGTATACAGGGATGGGGAGACCCAGTACTTC.

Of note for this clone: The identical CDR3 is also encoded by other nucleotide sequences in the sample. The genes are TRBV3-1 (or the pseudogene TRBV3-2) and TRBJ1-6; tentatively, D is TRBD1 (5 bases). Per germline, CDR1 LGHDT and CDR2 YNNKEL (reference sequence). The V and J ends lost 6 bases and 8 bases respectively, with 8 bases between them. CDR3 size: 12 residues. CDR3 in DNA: TGTGCCAGCAGTCCAGGGTATTCACCCCTCCACTTT. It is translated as CASSPGYSPLHF.

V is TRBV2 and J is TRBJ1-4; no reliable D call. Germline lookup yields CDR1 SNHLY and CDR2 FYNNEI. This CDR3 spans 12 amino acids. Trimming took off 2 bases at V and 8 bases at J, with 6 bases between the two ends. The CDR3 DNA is TGTGCCAGCAGTGAATCGGACGAAAAACTGTTTTTT. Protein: CASSESDEKLFF.

The CDR3 DNA follows: TGTGCCAGCAGCGGGATTAGCGGGGGATGGACAGATACGCAGTATTTT. Protein: CASSGISGGWTDTQYF. The chain is built from TRBV9 and TRBJ2-3; 9 bases fit TRBD2. The junction had 8 bases not matched to a gene; V was cut back by 3 bases and J by 3 bases. The CDR3 totals 16 residues. The germline CDR1 and CDR2 sequences are SGDLS and YYNGEE.